This T cell receptor beta chain was sequenced for a study of cytomegalovirus exposure and HLA in healthy donors. Study observations and caveats: CMV serostatus was the sole immune exposure data available.

This CDR3 comprises 13 residues. Germline V lookup: CDR1 LNHDA, CDR2 SQIVND (reference sequence). V was trimmed by 6 bases and J by 3 bases, leaving 12 bases between them. PCR primers comprised 60 Vbeta and 13 Jbeta primers. Repertoires were generated with immunoSEQ multiplex PCR, while TCRdb's copy carries only in-frame clones and drops some. The sample includes around 67,000 clones, roughly 66% of them seen just once. Notes on this clone: What it recognizes is unknown.

The V and J genes are TRBV19 and TRBJ2-7, with a weak D call TRBD1 (6 bases). What was sequenced was PBMCs. The sequence came from a woman in her fifties or sixties in good health and CMV-seronegative. CDR3 in amino acids: CASSRDNYYEQYF. In DNA form, the CDR3 reads TGTGCCAGTAGCCGGGACAACTACTACGAGCAGTACTTC. The full variable domain, its missing parts supplied by reference TRBV19 and TRBJ2-7, is DGGITQSPKYLFRKEGQNVTLSCEQNLNHDAMYWYRQDPGQGLRLIYYSQIVNDFQKGDIAEGYSVSREKKESFPLTVTSAQKNPTAFYLCASSRDNYYEQYFGPGTRLTVT.